This T cell receptor (beta chain) appears in the sequencing data of a study of blood T cell repertoires in COVID-19. At the level of the study: The United States, Italy and Spain were the sources of the acute and convalescent COVID-19 samples.

J gave up 7 bases and V 6 bases, and 9 bases lay outside the gene matches. CDR3 size: 14 residues. Per germline, CDR1 MDHEN and CDR2 SYDVKM. The table came from immunoSEQ multiplex PCR; TCRdb's copy has only in-frame clones and leaves some out. The data show 150,000 to 200,000 clones, 80% seen once. Residents of about two dozen US areas, aged about 18 to 95 years, made up the participants. Each recovered donor of Cohort 3 presented with two negative PCRs, clearance, or symptom resolution. Source material: PBMCs or T cells enriched from blood (not recorded which). J is TRBJ1-2 and V is TRBV28; 9 positions agree with TRBD1. The clonotype was recovered from a middle-aged man who had recovered from COVID-19. The CDR3 is CASSPTDRGGGYTF. CDR3 sequence (DNA): TGTGCCAGCAGCCCCACAGACAGGGGGGGTGGCTACACCTTC.